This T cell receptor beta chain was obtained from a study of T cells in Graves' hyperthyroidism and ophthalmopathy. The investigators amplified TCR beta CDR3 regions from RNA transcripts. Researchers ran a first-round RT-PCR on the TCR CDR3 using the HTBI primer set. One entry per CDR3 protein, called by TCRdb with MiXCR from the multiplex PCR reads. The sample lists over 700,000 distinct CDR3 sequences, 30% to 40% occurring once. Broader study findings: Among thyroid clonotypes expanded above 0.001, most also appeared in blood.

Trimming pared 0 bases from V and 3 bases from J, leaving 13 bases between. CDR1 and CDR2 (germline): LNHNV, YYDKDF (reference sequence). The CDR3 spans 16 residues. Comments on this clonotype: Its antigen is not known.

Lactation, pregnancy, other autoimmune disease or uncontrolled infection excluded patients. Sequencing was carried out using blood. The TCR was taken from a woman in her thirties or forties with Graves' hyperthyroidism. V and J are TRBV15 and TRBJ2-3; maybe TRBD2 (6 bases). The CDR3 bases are TGTGCCACCAGCAGAGATCGTTTGGGGGGAACAGATACGCAGTATTTT. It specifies CATSRDRLGGTDTQYF.